This T cell receptor beta chain comes out of a study of blood T cell repertoires in COVID-19 (dated by TCRdb to about 2020). For context, the study as a whole: The collaborator samples originated in the United States, Italy and Spain and spanned the acute and convalescent phases of COVID-19. The material from the prospective study consisted of cDNA or gDNA derived from T cells, B-cell-depleted T cells, or PBMCs. Deeply sampled blood TCRbeta repertoires from subjects exposed to, actively infected with, or recovered from COVID-19 were included in the dataset. The repertoires were released in a freely available public database intended as a resource for research on the immune response to SARS-CoV-2. The samples were drawn from the first 160 participants of the ongoing ImmuneRACE study and from over a thousand subjects provided by 6 global collaborators. Nearly every sample came with metadata listing a de-identified subject ID, COVID-19 status, age in years and sex. HLA class I and class II types, where available, came from metadata supplied by the sample provider rather than from assay-based typing.

Each collaborating institution followed its own protocols to collect whole blood in K2EDTA tubes. For TCRbeta analysis, collaborators shipped samples as frozen whole blood, isolated PBMCs, or DNA extracted from either of those sample types. TCRbeta CDR3 regions were amplified from genomic DNA using the immunoSEQ Assay, a bias-controlled multiplex PCR. On the authors' methods: Nucleated cell counts per sample were estimated from amplification of reference gene primers within the assay. Sequence reads were collapsed and filtered to measure the absolute abundance of every unique TCRbeta CDR3 rearrangement. For each sample, productive Simpson clonality was calculated by taking the square root of Simpson's diversity index across productive rearrangements. As stored in TCRdb, this immuneACCESS dataset retains in-frame rearrangements with V and J assigned. A fraction of the clones does not appear; measured against another copy, unresolved V genes explain less than half of the discrepancy, and the remainder lacks a known reason. That table supplies the V and J calls and clone size; D and trimming were determined from the DNA. The sample table holds around 260,000 clones, of which 75% to 90% were seen once. The biggest ten clones account for around 3% of the sample.

General study outcomes and caveats: The amount of clinical and demographic metadata varied by source and participant and was provided uncurated.

This clone came up once. This receptor's antigen is unknown. Base qualities were left out, and no much larger clone turns up one base away. CDR1 and CDR2, per the germline V gene, are SGHTA and FQGTGA. The junction carries 11 bases between V and J, which are trimmed by 5 bases and 9 bases respectively. The CDR3, cysteine through phenylalanine, is 12 amino acids long. Only the CDR3 DNA is retained, 36 bases long and in frame from the first base. Sequences were obtained from peripheral blood. The origin of this receptor is a woman in her twenties or thirties with active or convalescent COVID-19. In this chain, TRBV7-3 is recombined with TRBJ2-1, with TRBD1 as a weak D call on 5 bases. The CDR3 sequence is CASSQGHGEQFF. The bases read TGTGCCAGCAGCCAAGGACATGGTGAGCAGTTCTTC. Here the CDR3 is joined to the reference TRBV7-3 and TRBJ2-1 genes, and the full variable domain is: GAGVSQTPSNKVTEKGKYVELRCDPISGHTALYWYRQSLGQGPEFLIYFQGTGAADDSGLPNDRFFAVRPEGSVSTLKIQRTERGDSAVYLCASSQGHGEQFFGPGTRLTVL.